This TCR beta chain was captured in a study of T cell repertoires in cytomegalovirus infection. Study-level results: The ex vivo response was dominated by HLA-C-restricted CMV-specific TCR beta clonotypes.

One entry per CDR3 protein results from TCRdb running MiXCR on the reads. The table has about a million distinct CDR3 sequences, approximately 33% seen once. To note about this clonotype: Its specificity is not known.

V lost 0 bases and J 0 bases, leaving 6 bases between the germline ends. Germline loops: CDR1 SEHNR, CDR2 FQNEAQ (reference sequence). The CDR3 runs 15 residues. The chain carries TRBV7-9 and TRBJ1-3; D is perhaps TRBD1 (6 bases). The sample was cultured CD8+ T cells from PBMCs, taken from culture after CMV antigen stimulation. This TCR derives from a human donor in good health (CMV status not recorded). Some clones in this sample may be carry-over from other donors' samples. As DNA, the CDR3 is TGTGCCAGCAGCTTAGCGACAGGCTCTGGAAACACCATATATTTT. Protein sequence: CASSLATGSGNTIYF.